The 2 T cell receptor beta chains below were found in one sample sequenced in a study of blood T cell repertoires in COVID-19. Measured with immunoSEQ multiplex PCR; TCRdb has only the in-frame clones, and not every one. The sample carries over 150,000 clones, approximately 81% recorded once. Sequenced sample: peripheral blood. The source is a man aged 35-49 years with acute or convalescent COVID-19.

This clone has just a few counts. This chain connects TRBV3-1 (or the pseudogene TRBV3-2) to TRBJ2-5; TRBD1 matches 7 bases. Germline V gene lookup returns CDR1 LGHDT and CDR2 YNNKEL (reference sequence). Unmatched junction bases numbered 6, after V lost 1 base and J lost 7 bases. The CDR3 covers 14 residues. The CDR3 loop is CASSQARGLGTQYF. DNA of the CDR3: TGTGCCAGCAGCCAAGCGAGGGGGCTGGGGACCCAGTACTTC.

V gene TRBV7-9 combines with J gene TRBJ1-2; 10 nucleotides match TRBD1. The CDR3 totals 16 residues. The trim removed 1 base at V and 6 bases at J, leaving 8 bases unmatched. Germline loops: CDR1 SEHNR, CDR2 FQNEAQ (reference sequence). The chain's CDR3 is CASSLVSTGGSDGYTF. CDR3 nucleotide sequence: TGTGCCAGCAGCTTAGTATCGACAGGGGGCAGCGATGGCTACACCTTC.